This T cell receptor (beta chain) was recovered during a study of T-cell reconstitution after alpha-beta-depleted transplantation in children. This clonotype has at least ten counts. TCRbeta library construction was performed incorporating unique molecular identifiers. Each CDR3 protein is one row after TCRdb ran MiXCR on the PCR reads. In the table there are a few hundred thousand distinct CDR3 sequences, more than 7.5% of which are singletons. The CDR3 consists of 12 residues. The germline CDR1 and CDR2 sequences are DFQATT and SNEGSKA (reference sequence). The J segment lost 8 bases and the V segment lost 6 bases, leaving 9 bases of the junction unmatched.

The starting material was PBMCs from the stem cell graft donor, obtained from the stem cell graft. The V and J genes are TRBV20-1 and TRBJ1-2; the match to TRBD1 covers 7 bases. This TCR derives from a human donor who donated a stem cell graft to a child with SCID. This CDR3 is CSASTGLRGYTF. DNA of the CDR3: TGCAGTGCATCGACAGGGTTAAGAGGCTACACCTTC.